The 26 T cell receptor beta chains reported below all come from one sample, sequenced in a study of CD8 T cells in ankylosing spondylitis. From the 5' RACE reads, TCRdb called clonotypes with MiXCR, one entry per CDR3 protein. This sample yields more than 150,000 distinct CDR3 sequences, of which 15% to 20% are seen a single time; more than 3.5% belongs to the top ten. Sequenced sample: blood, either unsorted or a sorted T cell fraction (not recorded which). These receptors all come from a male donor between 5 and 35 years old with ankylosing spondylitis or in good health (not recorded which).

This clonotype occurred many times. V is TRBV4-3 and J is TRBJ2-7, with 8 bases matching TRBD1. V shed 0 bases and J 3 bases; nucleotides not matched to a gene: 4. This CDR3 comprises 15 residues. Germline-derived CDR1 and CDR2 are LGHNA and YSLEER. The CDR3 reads CASSQDKGQGYEQYF. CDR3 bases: TGCGCCAGCAGCCAAGATAAAGGACAGGGCTACGAGCAGTACTTC.

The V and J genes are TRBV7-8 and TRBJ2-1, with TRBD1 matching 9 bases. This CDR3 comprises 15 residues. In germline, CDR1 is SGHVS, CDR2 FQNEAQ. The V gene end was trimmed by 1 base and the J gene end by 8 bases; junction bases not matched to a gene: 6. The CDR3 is CASSLEDRGYDEQFF. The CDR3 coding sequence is TGTGCCAGCAGCTTAGAGGACAGGGGATACGATGAGCAGTTCTTC.

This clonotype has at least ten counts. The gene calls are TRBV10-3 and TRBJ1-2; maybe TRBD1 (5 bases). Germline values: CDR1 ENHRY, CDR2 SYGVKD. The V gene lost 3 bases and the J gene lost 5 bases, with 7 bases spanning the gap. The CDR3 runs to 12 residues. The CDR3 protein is CAISEGEYGYTF. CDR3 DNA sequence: TGTGCCATCAGTGAAGGGGAATATGGCTACACCTTC.

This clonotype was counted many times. The CDR3 region is CASSSGSGQAYNEQFF. CDR3 in DNA: TGTGCCAGCAGCTCAGGCTCGGGACAAGCCTACAATGAGCAGTTCTTC. The V gene is TRBV13, the J gene TRBJ2-1; tentatively, D is TRBD1 (6 bases). Germline CDR1 and CDR2: PRHDT and FYEKMQ (reference sequence). Trimming left V 4 bases short and J 2 bases short, with 15 bases between. The CDR3 is made up of 16 amino acids. Combining the CDR3 with reference TRBV13 and TRBJ2-1 gives the whole variable domain AAGVIQSPRHLIKEKRETATLKCYPIPRHDTVYWYQQGPGQDPQFLISFYEKMQSDKGSIPDRFSAQQFSDYHSELNMSSLELGDSALYFCASSSGSGQAYNEQFFGPGTRLTVL.

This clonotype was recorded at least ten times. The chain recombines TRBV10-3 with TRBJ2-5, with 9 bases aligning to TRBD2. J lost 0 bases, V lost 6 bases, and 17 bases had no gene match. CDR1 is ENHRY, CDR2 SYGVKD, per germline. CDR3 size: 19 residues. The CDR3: CAIRPSRASGKGYQETQYF. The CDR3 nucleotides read TGTGCCATCAGACCAAGCAGGGCTAGCGGGAAGGGATACCAAGAGACCCAGTACTTC.

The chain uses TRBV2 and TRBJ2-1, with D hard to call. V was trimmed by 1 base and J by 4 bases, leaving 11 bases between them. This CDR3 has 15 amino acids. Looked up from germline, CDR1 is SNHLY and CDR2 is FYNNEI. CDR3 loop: CASSEGVGPYNEQFF. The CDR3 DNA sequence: TGTGCCAGCAGTGAAGGGGTGGGCCCATACAATGAGCAGTTCTTC.

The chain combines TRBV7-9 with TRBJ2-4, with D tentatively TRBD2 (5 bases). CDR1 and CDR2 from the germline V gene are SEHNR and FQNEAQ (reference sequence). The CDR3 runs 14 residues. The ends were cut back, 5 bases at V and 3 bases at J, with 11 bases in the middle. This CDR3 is CASSPTSGKNIQYF. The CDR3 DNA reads TGTGCCAGCAGCCCGACCAGCGGCAAAAACATTCAGTACTTC.

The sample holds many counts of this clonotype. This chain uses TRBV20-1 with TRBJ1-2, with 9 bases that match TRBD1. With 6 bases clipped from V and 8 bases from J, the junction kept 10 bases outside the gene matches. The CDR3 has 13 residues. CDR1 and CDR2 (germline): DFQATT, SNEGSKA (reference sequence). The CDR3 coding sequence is TGCAGTGCCCCTCCGGGACAGGGTTGGGGCTACACCTTC. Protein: CSAPPGQGWGYTF.

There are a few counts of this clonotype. Written as DNA, the CDR3 is TGCAGCGTTGCCCTGGCCAACGTCCTGACTTTC. Translating gives CSVALANVLTF. V and J are TRBV29-1 and TRBJ2-6; D uncertain. The CDR3 length is 11 residues. Germline V CDR1 and CDR2: SQVTM, ANQGSEA. Trimming pared 4 bases from V and 6 bases from J, leaving 4 bases between.

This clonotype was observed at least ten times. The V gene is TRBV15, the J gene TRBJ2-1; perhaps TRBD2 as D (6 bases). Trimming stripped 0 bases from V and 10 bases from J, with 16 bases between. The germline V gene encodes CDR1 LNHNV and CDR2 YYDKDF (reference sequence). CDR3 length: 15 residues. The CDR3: CATSRDFATGGEQFF. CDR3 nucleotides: TGTGCCACCAGCAGAGATTTTGCGACCGGAGGGGAGCAGTTCTTC.

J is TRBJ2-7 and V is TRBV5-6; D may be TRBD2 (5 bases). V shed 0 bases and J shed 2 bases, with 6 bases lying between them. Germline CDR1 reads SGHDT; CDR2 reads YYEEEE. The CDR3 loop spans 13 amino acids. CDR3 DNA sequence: TGTGCCAGCAGCTTGGACGGGGCCTACGAGCAGTACTTC. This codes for CASSLDGAYEQYF. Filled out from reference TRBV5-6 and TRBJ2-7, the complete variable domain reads DAGVTQSPTHLIKTRGQQVTLRCSPKSGHDTVSWYQQALGQGPQFIFQYYEEEERQRGNFPDRFSGHQFPNYSSELNVNALLLGDSALYLCASSLDGAYEQYFGPGTRLTVT.

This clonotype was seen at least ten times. CDR3 coding DNA: TGTGCCAGCAGTCTATACACCGGGGAGCTGTTTTTT. Encoded protein: CASSLYTGELFF. The chain has TRBV12-3 or TRBV12-4 and TRBJ2-2; no firm D call. V dropped 5 bases and J dropped 3 bases, with 4 bases sitting between them. There are 12 residues in the CDR3.

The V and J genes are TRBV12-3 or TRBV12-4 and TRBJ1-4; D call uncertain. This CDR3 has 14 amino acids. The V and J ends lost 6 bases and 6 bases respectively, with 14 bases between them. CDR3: CASSEDGGDEKLFF. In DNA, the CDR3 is TGTGCCAGCAGCGAGGACGGTGGGGATGAAAAACTGTTTTTT.

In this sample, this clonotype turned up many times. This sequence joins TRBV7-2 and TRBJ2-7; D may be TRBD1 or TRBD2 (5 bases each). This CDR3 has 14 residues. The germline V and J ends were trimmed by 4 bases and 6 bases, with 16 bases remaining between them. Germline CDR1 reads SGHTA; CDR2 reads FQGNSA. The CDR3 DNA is TGTGCCAGCAGCTCCGGGACCCTATTTGCCGAGCAGTACTTC. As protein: CASSSGTLFAEQYF.

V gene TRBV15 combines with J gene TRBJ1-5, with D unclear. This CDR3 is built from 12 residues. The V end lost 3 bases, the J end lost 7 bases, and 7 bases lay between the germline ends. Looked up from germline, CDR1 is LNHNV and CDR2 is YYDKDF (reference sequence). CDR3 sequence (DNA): TGTGCCACCAGCAGGGGATTGCAGCCCCAGCATTTT. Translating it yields CATSRGLQPQHF.

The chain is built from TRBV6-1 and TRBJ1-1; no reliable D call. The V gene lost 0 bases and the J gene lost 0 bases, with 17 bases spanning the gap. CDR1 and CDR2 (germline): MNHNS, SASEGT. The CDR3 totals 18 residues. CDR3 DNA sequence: TGTGCCAGCAGTGAAGCGCTGAAGAATCTAAGACTGAACACTGAAGCTTTCTTT. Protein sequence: CASSEALKNLRLNTEAFF.

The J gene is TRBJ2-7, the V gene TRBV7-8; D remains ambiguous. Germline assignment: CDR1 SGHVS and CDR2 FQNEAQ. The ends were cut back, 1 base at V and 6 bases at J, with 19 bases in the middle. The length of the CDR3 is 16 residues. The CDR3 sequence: CASSLVPLEPSGEQYV. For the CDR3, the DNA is TGTGCCAGCAGCTTAGTCCCGCTCGAGCCGTCGGGCGAGCAGTACGTC.

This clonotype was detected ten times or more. CDR3 loop: CASSQDWGSSGANVLTF. DNA of the CDR3: TGTGCCAGCAGCCAAGATTGGGGGAGCTCTGGGGCCAACGTCCTGACTTTC. This chain uses TRBV3-1 with TRBJ2-6; D may be TRBD1 or TRBD2 (5 bases each). Per germline, CDR1 LGHDT and CDR2 YNNKEL (reference sequence). This CDR3 spans 17 amino acids. V lost 0 bases, J lost 0 bases, and 9 bases lay in between.

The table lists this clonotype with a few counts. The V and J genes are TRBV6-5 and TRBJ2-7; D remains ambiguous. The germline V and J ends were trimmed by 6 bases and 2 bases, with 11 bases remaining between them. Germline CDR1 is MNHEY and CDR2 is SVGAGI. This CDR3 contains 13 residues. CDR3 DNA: TGTGCCAGCAGGCCAGACCTTGCCTACGAGCAGTACTTC. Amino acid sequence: CASRPDLAYEQYF.

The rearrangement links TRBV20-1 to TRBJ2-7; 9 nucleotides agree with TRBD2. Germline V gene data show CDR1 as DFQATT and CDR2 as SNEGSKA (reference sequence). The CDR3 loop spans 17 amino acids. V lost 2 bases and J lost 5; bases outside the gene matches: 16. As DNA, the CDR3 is TGCAGTGCTAGACCACCCCAGGGTAGCGGGAGTGGCGACGAGCAGTACTTC. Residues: CSARPPQGSGSGDEQYF.

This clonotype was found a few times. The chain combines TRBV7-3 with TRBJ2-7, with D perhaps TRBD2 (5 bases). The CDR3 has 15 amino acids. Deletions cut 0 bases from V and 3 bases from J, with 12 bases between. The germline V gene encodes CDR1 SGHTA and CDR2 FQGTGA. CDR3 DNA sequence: TGTGCCAGCAGCTTAACGTATTTGGGAGACTACGAGCAGTACTTC. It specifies CASSLTYLGDYEQYF. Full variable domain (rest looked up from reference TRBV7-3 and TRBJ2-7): GAGVSQTPSNKVTEKGKYVELRCDPISGHTALYWYRQSLGQGPEFLIYFQGTGAADDSGLPNDRFFAVRPEGSVSTLKIQRTERGDSAVYLCASSLTYLGDYEQYFGPGTRLTVT.

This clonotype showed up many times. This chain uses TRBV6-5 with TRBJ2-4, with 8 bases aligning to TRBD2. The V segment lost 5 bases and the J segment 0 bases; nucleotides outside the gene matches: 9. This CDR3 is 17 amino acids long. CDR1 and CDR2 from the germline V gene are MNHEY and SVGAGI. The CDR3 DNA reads TGTGCCAGCAGTACTTATAGCGGGACCGCAGCCAAAAACATTCAGTACTTC. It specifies CASSTYSGTAAKNIQYF.

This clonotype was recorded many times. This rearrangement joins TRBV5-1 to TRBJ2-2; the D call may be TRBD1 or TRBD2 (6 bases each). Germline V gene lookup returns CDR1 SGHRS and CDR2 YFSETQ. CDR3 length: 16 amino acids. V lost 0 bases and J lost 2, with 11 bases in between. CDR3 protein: CASSLEGGTNTGELFF. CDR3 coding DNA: TGCGCCAGCAGCTTGGAGGGGGGAACCAACACCGGGGAGCTGTTTTTT.

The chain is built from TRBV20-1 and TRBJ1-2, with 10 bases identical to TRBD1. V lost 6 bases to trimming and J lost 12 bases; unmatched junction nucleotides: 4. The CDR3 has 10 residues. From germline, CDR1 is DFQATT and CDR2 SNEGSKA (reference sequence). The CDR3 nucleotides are TGCAGTGCGGGGACAGGGGACGACACCTTC. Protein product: CSAGTGDDTF.

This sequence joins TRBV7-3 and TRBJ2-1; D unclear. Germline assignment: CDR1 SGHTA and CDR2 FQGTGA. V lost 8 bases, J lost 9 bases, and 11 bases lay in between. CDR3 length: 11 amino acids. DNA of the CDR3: TGTGCCAGCGACCGGAATGGTGAGCAGTTCTTC. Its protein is CASDRNGEQFF.

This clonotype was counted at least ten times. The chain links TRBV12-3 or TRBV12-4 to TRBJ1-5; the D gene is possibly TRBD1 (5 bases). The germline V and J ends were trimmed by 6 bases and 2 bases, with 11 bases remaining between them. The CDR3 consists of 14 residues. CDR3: CASSRELGNQPQHF. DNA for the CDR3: TGTGCCAGCAGCAGGGAGCTAGGCAATCAGCCCCAGCATTTT.